The present TCR beta chain was sequenced within a study of blood T cell repertoires in COVID-19. Study background: Donors in the United States, Italy and Spain gave samples during acute or convalescent COVID-19. From T cells, B-cell-depleted T cells, or PBMCs came the material, which was cDNA or gDNA.

The CDR3 is 15 amino acids. Germline-derived CDR1 and CDR2 are KGHSH and LQKENI. With V trimmed by 3 bases and J by 6 bases, 8 bases remained unmatched. Resolution of symptoms, clearance, or two negative PCRs was present in recovered Cohort 3 donors. How the authors handled the data: Amplified reference gene primers provided the basis for estimating nucleated cell counts. Sequenced by immunoSEQ multiplex PCR; TCRdb stores in-frame clones only, minus some. V, J and clone size derive from that table, while D and trimming were established from the DNA sequence. The data show about 280,000 clones, with 70% to 90% seen just once and under 7% held by the top ten.

The sequenced sample was PBMCs or T cells enriched from blood (not recorded which). This sequence was found in a woman in her 40s who had recovered from COVID-19. The chain has TRBV18 and TRBJ2-7; 10 nucleotides match TRBD1. The CDR3 spells CASSPLGGDRGEQYF. CDR3 bases: TGTGCCAGCTCACCTCTCGGCGGGGACAGGGGCGAGCAGTACTTC.